The next 6 T cell receptor beta chains were all read from a single sample in a study of blood T cell repertoires in COVID-19. TCRdb's table, derived via immunoSEQ multiplex PCR, lists solely in-frame clones and lacks some. The sample lists roughly 220,000 clones; around 84% were seen once. Material: peripheral blood. The receptors stem from a man aged 50 to 59 who had recovered from COVID-19.

Note on this clone: The same CDR3 also results from other DNA sequences found in this sample. The chain recombines TRBV29-1 with TRBJ1-3; no clear D. Deletions cut 4 bases from V and 1 base from J, with 5 bases between. The CDR3 extends over 12 amino acids. CDR1 is SQVTM and CDR2 is ANQGSEA in the germline V gene. The CDR3 coding sequence is TGCAGCGTTGGACTTTCTGGAAACACCATATATTTT. Translating gives CSVGLSGNTIYF.

The chain carries TRBV4-1 and TRBJ2-6, with D possibly matching TRBD2 (5 bases). V lost 6 bases to trimming and J lost 0 bases, with 9 bases between them. Germline values: CDR1 MGHRA, CDR2 YSYEKL. This CDR3 is 15 amino acids long. CDR3 DNA sequence: TGCGCCAGCAGAGGGAGTCCCTCTGGGGCCAACGTCCTGACTTTC. Translation gives CASRGSPSGANVLTF.

V gene TRBV6-2 or TRBV6-3 combines with J gene TRBJ2-3, with 10 positions matching TRBD2. CDR3 size: 16 residues. Losses at the gene ends were 6 bases for V and 3 bases for J; bases not matched to a gene: 9. Per germline, CDR1 MNHEY and CDR2 SVGEGT. CDR3 sequence: CASSEALAGNTDTQYF. The CDR3 DNA reads as TGTGCCAGCAGCGAGGCACTAGCGGGAAATACAGATACGCAGTATTTT.

The CDR3 sequence is CASSLDRNTGELFF. The CDR3 nucleotides read TGTGCCAGCAGCTTGGATCGGAACACCGGGGAGCTGTTTTTT. The chain recombines TRBV5-4 with TRBJ2-2; D uncertain. CDR3 length equals 14 residues. V gave up 0 bases and J gave up 1 base, with 4 bases separating them. The germline V gene encodes CDR1 SGHNT and CDR2 YYREEE (reference sequence).

V and J are TRBV5-1 and TRBJ1-2, with D tentatively TRBD1 (6 bases). The length of the CDR3 is 16 residues. Germline CDR1 is SGHRS and CDR2 is YFSETQ. Trimming left V 4 bases short and J 4 bases short, with 20 bases between. In DNA form, the CDR3 reads TGCGCCAGCAGCCCGAATCGAGCTACAGGGTCCTATGGCTACACCTTC. It is translated as CASSPNRATGSYGYTF.

CDR3 sequence reads: CASSIGASGIPYEQYF. The CDR3 bases are TGTGCCAGTAGTATAGGGGCTAGCGGGATCCCCTACGAGCAGTACTTC. This chain uses TRBV19 with TRBJ2-7; 9 positions match TRBD2. V was pared by 1 base and J by 2 bases, with 6 bases of the junction left unmatched. The germline V gene encodes CDR1 LNHDA and CDR2 SQIVND (reference sequence). This CDR3 spans 16 amino acids.